The 30 T cell receptor beta chains in this list originate from one sample, sequenced in a study of T cells in placental villitis. General study points: Placentae with villitis of unknown etiology showed clonal expansion, median clonality approximately 0.055 versus control roughly 0.0055.

Antigens for these TCRs are unknown. The immunoSEQ assay was v4. The method was immunoSEQ multiplex PCR; TCRdb's version includes in-frame clones alone and lacks a portion of them. This table holds 1,500 or so clones, around four fifths found once. The specimen was placental tissue containing maternal and fetal cells. The receptors come from a human patient with villitis of unknown etiology; the placental T cells may come from both mother and fetus.

The rearrangement uses TRBV9 and TRBJ2-3; D not certain. CDR1 and CDR2 (germline): SGDLS, YYNGEE. V was pared by 2 bases and J by 5 bases, with 12 bases between. The length of the CDR3 is 14 residues. The CDR3 protein is CASSVLGSQDTQYF. DNA of the CDR3: TGTGCCAGCAGCGTTCTCGGCAGCCAAGATACGCAGTATTTT. The variable domain in full, with the rest retrieved from reference TRBV9 and TRBJ2-3, is DSGVTQTPKHLITATGQRVTLRCSPRSGDLSVYWYQQSLDQGLQFLIQYYNGEERAKGNILERFSAQQFPDLHSELNLSSLELGDSALYFCASSVLGSQDTQYFGPGTRLTVL.

J is TRBJ2-5 and V is TRBV3-1 (or the pseudogene TRBV3-2); D unclear. The CDR3 totals 13 residues. Per the germline V gene, CDR1 is LGHDT and CDR2 is YNNKEL (reference sequence). The V end was cut by 2 bases, the J end by 5 bases, with 9 bases between. CDR3: CASSQSALETQYF. The DNA of the CDR3 is TGTGCCAGCAGCCAATCAGCTTTGGAGACCCAGTACTTC.

Of note for this clone: One end of the junction does not line up with germline, which may come from a read error. The chain is built from TRBV6-2 or TRBV6-3 and TRBJ1-2; D perhaps matches TRBD1 (5 bases). The germline V gene has CDR1 MNHEY and CDR2 SVGEGT. The CDR3 covers 15 residues. In DNA form, the CDR3 reads TGTGCCAGCAGTAAGCTACCCCGATGGGGCTATGGCTACACCTTT. It encodes CASSKLPRWGYGYTF.

The rearrangement joins TRBV4-1 to TRBJ1-5; 10 bases are shared with TRBD1. The germline CDR1 and CDR2 sequences are MGHRA and YSYEKL. This CDR3 region has 14 residues. After removal of 3 bases from V and 5 bases from J, the junction contained 1 base not matched to a gene. The CDR3 nucleotides are TGCGCCAGCAGCCAGGGGACAGGGGATCAGCCCCAGCATTTT. This codes for CASSQGTGDQPQHF.

The rearrangement uses TRBV30 and TRBJ1-5; D gene ambiguous. The germline V gene encodes CDR1 GTSNPN and CDR2 SVGIG (reference sequence). V was pared by 2 bases and J by 2 bases, with 10 bases between. The CDR3 contains 14 residues. The CDR3 bases are TGTGCCTGGAGTCAAGGACGCGGCAATCAGCCCCAGCATTTT. Translation gives CAWSQGRGNQPQHF.

The chain carries TRBV5-1 and TRBJ1-2; TRBD1 is a possible D gene (6 bases). Germline values: CDR1 SGHRS, CDR2 YFSETQ. The CDR3 contains 14 residues. Trimming pared 5 bases from V and 6 bases from J, leaving 17 bases between. The CDR3 nucleotides read TGCGCCAGCAGTGCTCAGGGGAGTTTCGATGGCTACACCTTC. Its protein product is CASSAQGSFDGYTF.

The chain carries TRBV6-1 and TRBJ1-4, with unresolved D. There are 19 residues in the CDR3. From germline, CDR1 is MNHNS and CDR2 SASEGT. Trimming stripped 0 bases from V and 7 bases from J, with 24 bases between. CDR3 DNA sequence: TGTGCCAGCAGTGAAGCGCTTTCATTACCGGGTTTAGGATTTGAAAAACTGTTTTTT. Translating it yields CASSEALSLPGLGFEKLFF.

The rearrangement uses TRBV7-9 and TRBJ1-6; no clear D gene. There are 13 residues in the CDR3. Germline values: CDR1 SEHNR, CDR2 FQNEAQ (reference sequence). The V and J ends lost 1 base and 6 bases respectively, with 4 bases between them. The CDR3 coding sequence is TGTGCCAGCAGCTTAGGGGGTAATTCACCCCTCCACTTT. This codes for CASSLGGNSPLHF.

Here the CDR3 reads CASSFSGGAVQYEQYF. The CDR3 DNA is TGTGCCAGCAGTTTCAGCGGGGGGGCCGTTCAGTACGAGCAGTACTTC. V is TRBV27 and J is TRBJ2-7, with 10 bases that match TRBD2. V lost 3 bases, J lost 4 bases, and 9 bases stayed unmatched. Germline CDR1 and CDR2: MNHEY and SMNVEV (reference sequence). The CDR3 sequence is 16 residues long.

This clone was detected a few times. The chain has TRBV27 and TRBJ1-2; TRBD1 agrees at 7 bases. This CDR3 comprises 13 residues. CDR1 and CDR2 from the germline V gene are MNHEY and SMNVEV (reference sequence). The J segment lost 10 bases and the V segment lost 5 bases, leaving 10 bases of the junction unmatched. Here the CDR3 DNA reads TGTGCCAGCAGTCTCTCCGGGACAGCAGTCTACACCTTC. It yields the protein CASSLSGTAVYTF.

The chain uses TRBV30 and TRBJ2-7; 11 bases map to TRBD1. Unmatched junction bases numbered 2, after V lost 0 bases and J lost 1 base. This CDR3 has 15 residues. The germline gives CDR1 GTSNPN, CDR2 SVGIG (reference sequence). The CDR3 protein is CAWSVGTGGSYEQYF. CDR3 DNA: TGTGCCTGGAGTGTCGGGACAGGGGGTTCCTACGAGCAGTACTTC. Filled out from reference TRBV30 and TRBJ2-7, the complete variable domain reads SQTIHQWPATLVQPVGSPLSLECTVEGTSNPNLYWYRQAAGRGLQLLFYSVGIGQISSEVPQNLSASRPQDRQFILSSKKLLLSDSGFYLCAWSVGTGGSYEQYFGPGTRLTVT.

The J gene is TRBJ1-1, the V gene TRBV4-2, with unresolved D. CDR3 size: 14 residues. Trimming left V 7 bases short and J 0 bases short, with 12 bases between. The germline gives CDR1 LGHNA, CDR2 YNFKEQ. Written as DNA, the CDR3 is TGTGCCAGCATAGGAATTCCTATGAACACTGAAGCTTTCTTT. Protein: CASIGIPMNTEAFF.

The rearrangement joins TRBV30 to TRBJ1-2; D gene unclear. The germline V gene encodes CDR1 GTSNPN and CDR2 SVGIG (reference sequence). V shed 2 bases and J shed 8 bases, with 12 bases lying between them. The CDR3 sequence is 12 residues long. The CDR3 sequence is CAWSSGREGYTF. Here the CDR3 DNA reads TGTGCCTGGAGTAGTGGCCGGGAGGGCTACACCTTC. Full variable domain (remainder filled in from reference TRBV30 and TRBJ1-2): SQTIHQWPATLVQPVGSPLSLECTVEGTSNPNLYWYRQAAGRGLQLLFYSVGIGQISSEVPQNLSASRPQDRQFILSSKKLLLSDSGFYLCAWSSGREGYTFGSGTRLTVV.

The chain couples TRBV15 to TRBJ2-1; D ambiguous. CDR1 is LNHNV, CDR2 YYDKDF, per germline (reference sequence). CDR3 length equals 14 residues. Trimming left V 2 bases short and J 3 bases short, with 8 bases between. Written as DNA, the CDR3 is TGTGCCACCAGCAGACCCCCCCTCTACAATGAGCAGTTCTTC. Protein sequence: CATSRPPLYNEQFF. The entire variable domain, with the rest obtained from reference TRBV15 and TRBJ2-1, is as follows: DAMVIQNPRYQVTQFGKPVTLSCSQTLNHNVMYWYQQKSSQAPKLLFHYYDKDFNNEADTPDNFQSRRPNTSFCFLDIRSPGLGDTAMYLCATSRPPLYNEQFFGPGTRLTVL.

The rearrangement uses TRBV12-5 and TRBJ1-1; D is undetermined. Germline CDR1 LGHNT, CDR2 FRNRAP. This CDR3 is 15 amino acids long. Trimming took off 4 bases at V and 0 bases at J, with 12 bases between the two ends. DNA for the CDR3: TGTGCTAGTGGTTCAGATTGGCCCGTGAACACTGAAGCTTTCTTT. It codes for CASGSDWPVNTEAFF.

This clone was observed a few times. The chain couples TRBV18 to TRBJ2-3, with 7 positions matching TRBD1. Germline-derived CDR1 and CDR2 are KGHSH and LQKENI. This CDR3 spans 14 amino acids. V dropped 4 bases and J dropped 2; count of bases not matched to a gene: 3. The CDR3 here is CASSLGQITDTQYF. The CDR3 DNA follows: TGTGCCAGCTCACTGGGACAGATCACAGATACGCAGTATTTT.

The chain is built from TRBV19 and TRBJ1-2; weak D call: TRBD1 (5 bases). V lost 7 bases to trimming and J lost 6 bases, with 6 bases between them. CDR1 is LNHDA, CDR2 SQIVND, per germline (reference sequence). This CDR3 comprises 10 residues. In DNA, the CDR3 is TGTGCCAGTAAAGGGGATGGCTACACCTTC. This sequence encodes CASKGDGYTF.

In nucleotides, the CDR3 is TGTGCCAGTAGTGCAGCAGGGGGCGTGAGCACTGAAGCTTTCTTT. Encoded protein: CASSAAGGVSTEAFF. The chain links TRBV19 to TRBJ1-1, with 8 bases fitting TRBD1. The length of the CDR3 is 15 residues. J gave up 4 bases and V 5 bases, and 9 bases lay outside the gene matches. Germline values: CDR1 LNHDA, CDR2 SQIVND (reference sequence).

The chain is built from TRBV6-4 and TRBJ2-2, with D possibly TRBD2 on 6 matching bases. This CDR3 is 15 amino acids long. The V and J ends lost 3 bases and 3 bases respectively, with 11 bases between them. Per the germline V gene, CDR1 is MRHNA and CDR2 is SNTAGT. In DNA, the CDR3 is TGTGCCAGCAGTGAAGGCGGGGCGGACACCGGGGAGCTGTTTTTT. It specifies CASSEGGADTGELFF.

Only one count was recorded for this clone. This chain connects TRBV6-6 to TRBJ1-3, with D possibly TRBD1 on 6 matching bases. The CDR3 sequence is 16 residues long. CDR1 is MNHNY and CDR2 is SVGAGI in the germline V gene (reference sequence). V dropped 2 bases and J dropped 4 bases, with 15 bases sitting between them. CDR3 sequence: CASSYAEGVSGNTIYF. CDR3 DNA sequence: TGTGCCAGCAGTTACGCAGAGGGGGTTTCAGGAAACACCATATATTTT.

The V gene is TRBV5-1, the J gene TRBJ2-1, with D tentatively TRBD1 (5 bases). The CDR3 consists of 15 residues. Trimming left V 3 bases short and J 2 bases short, with 12 bases between. Germline CDR1 reads SGHRS; CDR2 reads YFSETQ. DNA for the CDR3: TGCGCCAGCAGCTCTTTGACACAGGCCTACAATGAGCAGTTCTTC. As protein: CASSSLTQAYNEQFF.

The genes are TRBV11-2 and TRBJ2-5, with TRBD2 matching 11 bases. Trimming removed 6 bases from V and 5 bases from J; junction bases left unmatched: 8. The CDR3 covers 15 residues. Germline V CDR1 and CDR2: SGHAT, FQNNGV. The CDR3 spells CASSYSGGARETQYF. Written as DNA, the CDR3 is TGTGCCAGCAGTTATAGCGGGGGGGCTAGGGAGACCCAGTACTTC.

This clone came up once. This chain connects TRBV5-5 to TRBJ2-3, with D tentatively TRBD2 (5 bases). Germline V gene lookup returns CDR1 SGHKS and CDR2 YYEKEE (reference sequence). The CDR3 runs 14 residues. V was trimmed by 0 bases and J by 2 bases, leaving 7 bases between them. The CDR3 loop is CASSLATNTDTQYF. CDR3 bases: TGTGCCAGCAGCTTGGCGACTAACACAGATACGCAGTATTTT.

For this clone: Other nucleotide sequences from this sample produce the same CDR3. The DNA of the CDR3 is TGTGCCTGGAGTGACACGGGACAGGGATACTACGAGCAGTACTTC. Protein sequence: CAWSDTGQGYYEQYF. The V gene is TRBV30, the J gene TRBJ2-7; 9 bases are a match to TRBD1. There are 15 residues in the CDR3. Germline V lookup: CDR1 GTSNPN, CDR2 SVGIG (reference sequence). V lost 1 base and J lost 3; bases outside the gene matches: 7.

This chain links TRBV21-1 with TRBJ1-2. TRBV21-1 is recorded as a pseudogene. The CDR3 has 16 amino acids. CDR3 sequence (DNA): TGTGCCAGCAGCAAAGGTCAGGGCGGCGGGTCCTATGGCTACACCTTC. Translated: CASSKGQGGGSYGYTF.

V usage is TRBV5-1 and J usage is TRBJ1-1; no clear D gene. Germline V gene sequence: CDR1 SGHRS, CDR2 YFSETQ. This CDR3 spans 12 amino acids. V gave up 2 bases and J gave up 4 bases, with 6 bases separating them. Here the CDR3 reads CASSFEGTEAFF. CDR3 coding DNA: TGCGCCAGCAGCTTTGAAGGCACTGAAGCTTTCTTT.

This clone was seen once. The chain joins TRBV2 to TRBJ2-7, with D possibly TRBD1 on 6 matching bases. This CDR3 spans 14 amino acids. V was trimmed by 8 bases and J by 3 bases, leaving 17 bases between them. Germline CDR1 is SNHLY and CDR2 is FYNNEI. The CDR3 is CASSEGGGYYEQYF. The CDR3 bases are TGTGCCAGCTCAGAAGGGGGTGGATACTACGAGCAGTACTTC.

V is TRBV5-1 and J is TRBJ1-3; possibly TRBD1 for D (5 bases). This CDR3 is built from 13 residues. Germline values: CDR1 SGHRS, CDR2 YFSETQ. The ends were cut back, 0 bases at V and 4 bases at J, with 5 bases in the middle. Here the CDR3 reads CASSLEGGNTIYF. The CDR3 nucleotides are TGCGCCAGCAGCTTGGAGGGGGGAAACACCATATATTTT.

The chain combines TRBV18 with TRBJ1-2; TRBD1 might be the D (6 bases). V lost 5 bases to trimming and J lost 5 bases, with 12 bases between them. The CDR3 runs 13 residues. In germline, CDR1 is KGHSH, CDR2 LQKENI. The CDR3 coding sequence is TGTGCCAGCTCATTAACAGGGTATTATGGCTACACCTTC. It is translated as CASSLTGYYGYTF.

CDR3 coding DNA: TGTGCCAGCAGCGTAGAAGTAGGGGGGACAGATACGCAGTATTTT. Its translation: CASSVEVGGTDTQYF. V is TRBV9 and J is TRBJ2-3; the D gene could be TRBD1 or TRBD2 (6 bases each). V dropped 0 bases and J dropped 3 bases, with 11 bases sitting between them. CDR1 is SGDLS, CDR2 YYNGEE, per germline. This CDR3 region has 15 residues. Full variable domain (missing parts from reference TRBV9 and TRBJ2-3): DSGVTQTPKHLITATGQRVTLRCSPRSGDLSVYWYQQSLDQGLQFLIQYYNGEERAKGNILERFSAQQFPDLHSELNLSSLELGDSALYFCASSVEVGGTDTQYFGPGTRLTVL.